The sequence of this TCR beta chain was determined in a study of response to subunit inactivated influenza vaccine. General study results and limits: The authors offered the suggestion that each seasonal influenza vaccination recruits few new T cells.

TCRdb reprocessed the RT-PCR reads with MiXCR, giving one entry per CDR3 protein. This table has approximately 530,000 distinct CDR3 sequences, less than 8% appearing once. The length of the CDR3 is 15 residues. The germline CDR1 and CDR2 sequences are MNHEY and SMNVEV (reference sequence). V shed 4 bases and J shed 0 bases, with 9 bases lying between them. Of note for this clonotype: The antigen remains unidentified.

The TCR sequence derives from a man in his fifties or sixties who received an inactivated influenza vaccine. This material consisted of PBMCs from blood, taken less than 25 months after vaccination. The chain joins TRBV27 to TRBJ1-4; D gene unclear. The CDR3 DNA follows: TGTGCCAGCAGTTCGAGCAGAACAACTAATGAAAAACTGTTTTTT. Protein sequence: CASSSSRTTNEKLFF.